Listed below are T cell receptor beta chains from one sample, sequenced in a study of identical twins. A single record per CDR3 protein comes from TCRdb applying MiXCR to the 5' RACE reads. The sample lists about 520,000 distinct CDR3 sequences; less than 25% were seen once. These data were likewise used in another study, on T cells expressing NK-cell markers.

Sequencing was carried out using CD4+ T cells sorted from blood. These receptors were obtained from a woman younger than 30 in good health. CDR3s include the opening cysteine and the closing phenylalanine or tryptophan. Each record gives: J gene, D gene, V gene, clone size, CDR3 protein, CDR3 DNA. The D gene is left open where the match is weak. The listing skips clone size in some rows; elsewhere it reads once, few, many or a size class.

TRBJ2-3 | TRBD1 | TRBV2 | - | CASSEEGQGADTQYF | TGTGCCAGCAGTGAAGAGGGACAGGGGGCAGATACGCAGTATTTT
TRBJ1-2 | - | TRBV5-1 | many | CASSLAANYGYTF | TGTGCCAGCAGTTTAGCTGCTAACTATGGCTACACCTTC
TRBJ1-2 | TRBD1 | TRBV29-1 | few | CSARTGTSYGYTF | TGCAGCGCCAGGACAGGAACCAGCTATGGCTACACCTTC
TRBJ2-7 | TRBD2 | TRBV7-8 | many | CASSLGLAGASEQYF | TGTGCCAGCAGCTTAGGCCTAGCGGGAGCATCCGAGCAGTACTTC
TRBJ2-7 | - | TRBV6-5 | - | CASSPTTYEQYF | TGTGCCAGCAGTCCTACTACCTACGAGCAGTACTTC
TRBJ2-5 | TRBD2 | TRBV20-1 | few | CSASPTSGGAWTQYF | TGCAGTGCTAGCCCTACTAGCGGGGGAGCCTGGACCCAGTACTTC
TRBJ2-7 | - | TRBV7-2 | few | CASSSLRVGSYEQYF | TGTGCCAGCAGCTCCCTAAGGGTTGGGAGCTACGAGCAGTACTTC
TRBJ2-5 | - | TRBV11-2 | - | CASSPPRGAPEGETQYF | TGTGCCAGCAGCCCTCCGAGAGGCGCACCCGAGGGCGAGACCCAGTACTTC
TRBJ2-7 | TRBD1 | TRBV12-3/TRBV12-4 | - | CASSSGTVPHEQYF | TGTGCCAGCAGTTCCGGGACAGTCCCCCACGAGCAGTACTTC
TRBJ2-3 | TRBD1 | TRBV20-1 | many | CSARDPGTDDSDTQYF | TGCAGTGCTAGAGACCCCGGGACAGACGATTCAGATACGCAGTATTTT
TRBJ2-7 | TRBD2 | TRBV4-3 | - | CASSQELSGSNPYEQYF | TGCGCCAGCAGCCAAGAGTTGAGCGGGAGTAATCCCTACGAGCAGTACTTC
TRBJ1-5 | - | TRBV6-1 | - | CASRAMRNQPQHF | TGTGCCAGCAGGGCAATGCGCAATCAGCCCCAGCATTTT
TRBJ2-7 | TRBD1 | TRBV6-5 | - | CASSYSDRGRYEQYF | TGTGCCAGCAGTTACTCGGACAGGGGGCGATACGAGCAGTACTTC
TRBJ2-1 | TRBD2 | TRBV18 | - | CASSRPGLHNEQFF | TGTGCCAGCTCACGACCGGGACTACACAATGAGCAGTTCTTC
TRBJ1-1 | - | TRBV20-1 | many | CSARAGSGTEAFF | TGCAGTGCTAGAGCGGGATCTGGGACTGAAGCTTTCTTT
TRBJ2-7 | TRBD2 | TRBV6-1 | few | CASRRGLAGEQYF | TGTGCCAGCAGACGCGGACTAGCGGGGGAGCAGTACTTC
TRBJ1-5 | - | TRBV6-5 | few | CASSLRDRTQPQHF | TGTGCCAGCAGTTTAAGAGACAGGACTCAGCCCCAGCATTTT
TRBJ2-1 | - | TRBV7-7 | - | CASSSSPNGQFF | TGTGCTAGCAGCTCCTCCCCCAATGGGCAGTTCTTC
TRBJ1-1 | - | TRBV10-3 | - | CAISESPNTEAFF | TGTGCCATCAGTGAGAGTCCGAACACTGAAGCTTTCTTT
TRBJ2-5 | TRBD1 | TRBV28 | few | CASSTGGEKKGETQYF | TGTGCCAGCAGTACAGGGGGCGAAAAGAAAGGAGAGACCCAGTACTTC
TRBJ2-1 | - | TRBV9 | few | CASSITGDAYNEQFF | TGTGCCAGCAGCATTACGGGGGATGCCTACAATGAGCAGTTCTTC
TRBJ1-4 | - | TRBV2 | - | CASRVDRTSNEKLFF | TGTGCCAGCAGGGTAGACAGAACCTCTAATGAAAAACTGTTTTTT
TRBJ2-7 | - | TRBV29-1 | - | CSVAGQLGAYEQYF | TGCAGCGTTGCTGGGCAATTGGGGGCCTACGAGCAGTACTTC
TRBJ2-7 | TRBD1 | TRBV6-5 | few | CASSLTGVGEQYF | TGTGCCAGCAGTTTAACAGGGGTTGGAGAGCAGTACTTC
TRBJ1-2 | - | TRBV20-1 | many | CSATGSFYGYTF | TGCAGTGCGACGGGCTCCTTTTATGGCTACACCTTC
TRBJ2-7 | TRBD1 | TRBV12-3/TRBV12-4 | many | CATSQGVSSYEQYF | TGTGCCACCAGCCAGGGGGTTTCGTCCTACGAGCAGTACTTC
TRBJ1-1 | - | TRBV20-1 | - | CSASPSAEAFF | TGCAGTGCTAGCCCAAGCGCTGAAGCTTTCTTT
TRBJ2-7 | - | TRBV18 | - | CASSLETRYEQYF | TGTGCCAGCTCACTAGAAACCCGCTACGAGCAGTACTTC
TRBJ2-7 | - | TRBV6-5 | few | CASSYGRVVTYEQYF | TGTGCCAGCAGTTACGGCAGGGTGGTTACCTACGAGCAGTACTTC
TRBJ2-3 | - | TRBV9 | - | CASSVWIGGTADTQYF | TGTGCCAGCAGCGTATGGATAGGTGGCACAGCAGATACGCAGTATTTT
TRBJ1-2 | - | TRBV29-1 | - | CSVEVPLGHTNYGYTF | TGCAGCGTTGAAGTCCCACTAGGACACACGAACTATGGCTACACCTTC
TRBJ2-1 | TRBD2 | TRBV20-1 | - | CSARSLQAGPLYNEQFF | TGCAGTGCTAGATCCCTCCAAGCGGGGCCCCTATACAATGAGCAGTTCTTC
TRBJ2-2 | - | TRBV6-5 | few | CASSYQGPTGELFF | TGTGCCAGCAGTTACCAGGGCCCAACCGGGGAGCTGTTTTTT
TRBJ2-3 | TRBD2 | TRBV25-1 | - | CATRLAGGDTQYF | TGTGCCACCAGACTAGCGGGAGGGGATACGCAGTATTTT
TRBJ2-5 | TRBD1 | TRBV10-3 | few | CAISKGGQLEETQYF | TGTGCCATCAGCAAAGGGGGACAGTTAGAGGAGACCCAGTACTTC
TRBJ2-3 | - | TRBV7-2 | few | CASSWIRDSQDTQYF | TGTGCCAGCAGCTGGATCCGGGACTCCCAAGATACGCAGTATTTT
TRBJ2-7 | TRBD1 | TRBV10-3 | - | CAISVRTGSYEQYF | TGTGCCATCAGTGTCAGGACAGGTAGCTACGAGCAGTACTTC
TRBJ2-7 | TRBD2 | TRBV20-1 | - | CSARDALAVFEQYF | TGCAGTGCTAGAGACGCTCTAGCGGTGTTCGAGCAGTACTTC